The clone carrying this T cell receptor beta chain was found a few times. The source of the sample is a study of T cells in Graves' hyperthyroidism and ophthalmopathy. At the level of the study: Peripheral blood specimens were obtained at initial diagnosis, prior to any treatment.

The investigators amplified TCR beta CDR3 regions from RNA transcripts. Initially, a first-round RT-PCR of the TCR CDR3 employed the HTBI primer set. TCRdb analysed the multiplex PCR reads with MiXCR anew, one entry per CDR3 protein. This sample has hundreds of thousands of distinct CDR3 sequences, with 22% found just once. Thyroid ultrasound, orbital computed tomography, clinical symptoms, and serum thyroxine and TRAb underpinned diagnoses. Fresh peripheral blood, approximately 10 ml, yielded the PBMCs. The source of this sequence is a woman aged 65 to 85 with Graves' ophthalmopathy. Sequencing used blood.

Here the CDR3 reads CASSAYGTENTEAFF. CDR3 sequence (DNA): TGTGCCAGCAGCGCCTATGGGACGGAGAACACTGAAGCTTTCTTT. The chain has TRBV6-1 and TRBJ1-1, with D tentatively TRBD1 (5 bases). The CDR3 contains 15 residues. Trimming took off 6 bases at V and 1 base at J, with 15 bases between the two ends. Germline lookup yields CDR1 MNHNS and CDR2 SASEGT.